This record covers a single T cell receptor (beta chain). Vbeta (60) and Jbeta (13) primers were used in the PCR. The data were produced by immunoSEQ multiplex PCR, yet TCRdb's version contains in-frame clones alone and is incomplete. This sample has 190,000 or so clones, with around 86% found just once. This sample is part of a study of cytomegalovirus exposure and HLA in healthy donors. The CDR3 is 17 amino acids. CDR1 MNHEY and CDR2 SMNVEV come from the germline V gene (reference sequence). J was trimmed by 2 bases and V by 3 bases; bases with no gene match: 9. The receptor was isolated from a woman between 50 and 59 years old in good health and CMV-seropositive. V is TRBV27 and J is TRBJ2-1; 8 nucleotides align to TRBD1. The sample consisted of PBMCs. CDR3 sequence (DNA): TGTGCCAGCAGTTTTAGACAGGGGACTCCTACCTACAATGAGCAGTTCTTC. Protein: CASSFRQGTPTYNEQFF.